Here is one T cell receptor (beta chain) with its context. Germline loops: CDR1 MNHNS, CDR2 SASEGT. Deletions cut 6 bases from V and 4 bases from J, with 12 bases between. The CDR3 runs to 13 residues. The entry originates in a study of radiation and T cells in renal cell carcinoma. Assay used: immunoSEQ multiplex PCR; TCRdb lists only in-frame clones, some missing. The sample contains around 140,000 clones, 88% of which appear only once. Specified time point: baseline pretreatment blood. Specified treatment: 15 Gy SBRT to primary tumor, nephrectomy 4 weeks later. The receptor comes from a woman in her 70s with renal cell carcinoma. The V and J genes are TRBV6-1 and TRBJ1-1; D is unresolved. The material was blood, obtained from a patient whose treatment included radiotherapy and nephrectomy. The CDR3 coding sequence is TGTGCCAGCAGCCGCGATCGGGGCACTGAAGCTTTCTTT. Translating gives CASSRDRGTEAFF.